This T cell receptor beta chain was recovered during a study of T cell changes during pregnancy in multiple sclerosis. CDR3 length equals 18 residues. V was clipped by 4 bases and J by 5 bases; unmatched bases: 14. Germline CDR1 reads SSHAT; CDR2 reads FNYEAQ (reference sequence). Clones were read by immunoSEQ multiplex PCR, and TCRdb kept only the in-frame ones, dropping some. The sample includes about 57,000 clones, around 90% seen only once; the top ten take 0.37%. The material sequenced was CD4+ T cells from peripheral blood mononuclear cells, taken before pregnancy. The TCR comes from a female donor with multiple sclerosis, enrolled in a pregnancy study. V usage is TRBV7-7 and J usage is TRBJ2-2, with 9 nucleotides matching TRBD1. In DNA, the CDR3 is TGTGCCAGCAGCTCTCAGGGAGGGACAGGGAGCGTTACCGGGGAGCTGTTTTTT. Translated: CASSSQGGTGSVTGELFF.